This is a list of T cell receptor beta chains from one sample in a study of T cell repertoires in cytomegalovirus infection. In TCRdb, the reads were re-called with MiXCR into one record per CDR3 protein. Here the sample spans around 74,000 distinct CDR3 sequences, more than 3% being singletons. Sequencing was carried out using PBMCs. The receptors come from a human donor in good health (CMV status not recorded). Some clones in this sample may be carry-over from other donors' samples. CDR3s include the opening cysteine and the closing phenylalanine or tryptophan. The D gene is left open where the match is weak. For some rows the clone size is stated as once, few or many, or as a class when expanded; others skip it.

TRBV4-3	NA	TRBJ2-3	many	CASSQNRAGSGQYF	TGCGCCAGCAGCCAAAATCGAGCAGGGAGTGGGCAGTATTTT
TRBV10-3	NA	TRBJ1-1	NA	CAISESGQGGVTEAFF	TGTGCCATCAGTGAGTCGGGGCAGGGAGGTGTCACTGAAGCTTTCTTT
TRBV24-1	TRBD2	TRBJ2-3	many	CATSGSGGSGITDTQYF	TGTGCCACCAGTGGATCAGGTGGTAGCGGGATCACAGATACGCAGTATTTT
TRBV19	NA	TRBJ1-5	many	CASTRTVLSNQPQHF	TGTGCCAGTACCCGGACAGTTCTTAGCAATCAGCCCCAGCATTTT
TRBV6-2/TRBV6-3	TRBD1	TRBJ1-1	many	CASSPWTGMNTEAFF	TGTGCCAGCAGCCCATGGACAGGGATGAACACTGAAGCTTTCTTT
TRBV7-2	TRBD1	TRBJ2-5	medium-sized	CASSSRDRGSSQYF	TGTGCCAGCAGCTCCCGGGACAGGGGATCGTCCCAGTACTTC
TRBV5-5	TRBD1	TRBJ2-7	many	CASSSGQGAAYEQYF	TGTGCCAGCAGCTCCGGACAGGGGGCCGCCTACGAGCAGTACTTC
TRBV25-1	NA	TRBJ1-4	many	CASSEWGRRDEKLFF	TGTGCCAGCAGTGAGTGGGGCCGAAGGGATGAAAAACTGTTTTTT
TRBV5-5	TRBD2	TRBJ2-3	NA	CVSSSISGGASRTDTQYF	TGTGTCAGCAGCTCGATTAGCGGGGGGGCCTCACGCACAGATACGCAGTATTTT
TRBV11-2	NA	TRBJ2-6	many	CASRRTVTLRSGANVLTF	TGTGCCAGCAGGCGGACAGTTACTCTCCGCTCTGGGGCCAACGTCCTGACTTTC
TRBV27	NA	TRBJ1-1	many	CASGSTEAFF	TGTGCCAGCGGGTCCACTGAAGCTTTCTTT
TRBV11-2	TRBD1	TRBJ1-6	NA	CASGGQGNNSPLHF	TGTGCCAGCGGCGGACAGGGTAATAATTCACCCCTCCACTTT
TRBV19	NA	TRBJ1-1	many	CASRKGSVNTEAFF	TGTGCCAGTAGAAAGGGATCGGTGAACACTGAAGCTTTCTTT
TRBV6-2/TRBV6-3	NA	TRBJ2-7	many	CASSYSGGRREQYF	TGTGCCAGCAGCTACAGCGGCGGGCGGAGAGAGCAGTACTTC
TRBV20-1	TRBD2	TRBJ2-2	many	CSARAELGLAGTIAGELFF	TGCAGTGCTAGAGCTGAATTGGGACTAGCGGGAACTATAGCCGGGGAGCTGTTTTTT
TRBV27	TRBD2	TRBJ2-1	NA	CASSPGRLAASYNEQFF	TGTGCCAGCAGTCCTGGGAGACTAGCGGCCTCCTACAATGAGCAGTTCTTC
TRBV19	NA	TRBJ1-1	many	CASGLAGNTEAFF	TGTGCCAGTGGGCTGGCGGGGAACACTGAAGCTTTCTTT
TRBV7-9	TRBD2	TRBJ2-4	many	CASSSLAGGTIQYF	TGTGCCAGCAGCTCATTAGCGGGGGGGACCATTCAGTACTTC
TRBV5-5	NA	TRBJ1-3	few	CASSPRAGLLSGNTIYF	TGTGCCAGCAGCCCGCGGGCGGGACTTCTCTCTGGAAACACCATATATTTT
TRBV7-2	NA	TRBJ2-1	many	CASSLVVGHNEQFF	TGTGCCAGCAGCTTAGTTGTCGGACACAATGAGCAGTTCTTC
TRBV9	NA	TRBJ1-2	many	CASSVAAAANYGYTF	TGTGCCAGCAGCGTAGCTGCCGCCGCTAACTATGGCTACACCTTC
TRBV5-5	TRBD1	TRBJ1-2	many	CASSLDRGLYSGYTF	TGTGCCAGCAGTTTGGACAGGGGGCTATATTCGGGCTACACCTTC
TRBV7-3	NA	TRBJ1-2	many	CASSLTSTLTNYGYTF	TGTGCCAGCAGCTTAACCTCCACGCTGACTAACTATGGCTACACCTTC
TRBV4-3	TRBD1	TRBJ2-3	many	CASSQVQGGPTDTQYF	TGCGCCAGCAGCCAAGTACAGGGGGGTCCCACAGATACGCAGTATTTT
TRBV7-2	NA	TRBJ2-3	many	CASSLAGVRGPLTDTQYF	TGTGCCAGCAGCTTAGCAGGGGTACGAGGCCCCCTCACAGATACGCAGTATTTT
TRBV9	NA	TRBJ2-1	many	CASSTRGDNEQFF	TGTGCCAGCAGCACCCGAGGGGACAATGAGCAGTTCTTC
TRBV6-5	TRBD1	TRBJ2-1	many	CASSYFGTGGNEQFF	TGTGCCAGCAGTTACTTCGGGACAGGGGGGAATGAGCAGTTCTTC
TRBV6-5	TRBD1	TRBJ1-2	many	CASSYSRDREWDGYTF	TGTGCCAGCAGTTACTCCCGGGACAGGGAATGGGATGGCTACACCTTC
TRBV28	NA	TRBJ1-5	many	CASTKGITGLNQPQHF	TGTGCCAGCACCAAAGGCATAACAGGGCTTAATCAGCCCCAGCATTTT
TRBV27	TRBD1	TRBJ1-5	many	CASKTRQGGNSNQPQHF	TGTGCCAGCAAGACAAGACAGGGGGGAAATAGCAATCAGCCCCAGCATTTT
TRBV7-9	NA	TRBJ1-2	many	CASSSTLRNYGYTF	TGTGCCAGCAGCTCGACCTTACGAAACTATGGCTACACCTTC
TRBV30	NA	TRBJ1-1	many	CAREDRFEAFF	TGTGCCCGAGAAGACAGGTTTGAAGCTTTCTTT
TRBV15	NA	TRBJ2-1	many	CATSIEWAGSSYNEQFF	TGTGCCACCAGCATCGAATGGGCGGGGAGCTCCTACAATGAGCAGTTCTTC
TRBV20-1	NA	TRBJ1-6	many	CSAGTVNSPLHF	TGCAGTGCCGGGACGGTTAATTCACCCCTCCACTTT
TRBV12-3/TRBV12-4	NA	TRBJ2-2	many	CASSPTTHGELFF	TGTGCCAGCAGTCCTACGACGCACGGGGAGCTGTTTTTT
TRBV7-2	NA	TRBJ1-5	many	CASSLTLNQPQHF	TGTGCCAGCAGCTTAACATTGAATCAGCCCCAGCATTTT
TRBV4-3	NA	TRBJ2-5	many	CASSQHIRESGETQYF	TGCGCCAGCAGCCAGCACATTCGGGAGTCGGGAGAGACCCAGTACTTC
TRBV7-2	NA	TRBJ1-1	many	CASSPSVNTEAFF	TGTGCCAGCAGCCCCTCGGTGAACACTGAAGCTTTCTTT
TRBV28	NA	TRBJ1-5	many	CASSLPVGGAGNQPQHF	TGTGCCAGCAGTTTACCTGTAGGGGGGGCCGGGAATCAGCCCCAGCATTTT
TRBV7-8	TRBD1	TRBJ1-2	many	CASSLEGTGANYGYTF	TGTGCCAGCAGCTTAGAAGGGACAGGGGCTAACTATGGCTACACCTTC
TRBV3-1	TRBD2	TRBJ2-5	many	CASSQGTSGGQETQYF	TGTGCCAGCAGCCAAGGAACCAGCGGGGGACAAGAGACCCAGTACTTC
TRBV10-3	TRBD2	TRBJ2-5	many	CAIKLPGLQETQYF	TGTGCCATCAAGTTACCGGGACTACAAGAGACCCAGTACTTC
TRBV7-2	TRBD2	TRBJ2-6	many	CASSLLAGTFSGANVLTF	TGTGCCAGCAGCTTATTAGCGGGGACCTTCTCTGGGGCCAACGTCCTGACTTTC
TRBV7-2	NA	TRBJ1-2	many	CASSLEWFGGTEGYTF	TGTGCCAGCAGCTTAGAGTGGTTCGGTGGAACGGAAGGCTACACCTTC
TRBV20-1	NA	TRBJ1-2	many	CSARPGRRPEGGYTF	TGCAGTGCTCGCCCAGGCCGCCGTCCGGAGGGTGGCTACACCTTC
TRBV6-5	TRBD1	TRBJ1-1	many	CASSQTGQVNTEAFF	TGTGCCAGCAGCCAGACAGGACAGGTCAACACTGAAGCTTTCTTT
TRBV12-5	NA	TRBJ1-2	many	CASGLWDGRQLNYGYTF	TGTGCTAGTGGTTTGTGGGACGGCCGGCAACTTAACTATGGCTACACCTTC